Listed below are T cell receptor beta chains from one sample, sequenced in a study of blood T cell repertoires in COVID-19. Produced via immunoSEQ multiplex PCR; TCRdb's table is partial and in-frame only. The repertoire holds 200,000 to 300,000 clones, with about 87% as singletons. Sequenced: PBMCs or T cells enriched from blood (not recorded which). Every receptor here comes from a woman aged 40 to 49 with acute COVID-19. Both conserved end residues are part of each CDR3. The D gene is left open where the match is weak. Not all rows give a size; the values are once, few, many and, for expanded clones, a class.

TRBJ2-1,-,-,TRBV3-1/TRBV3-2,CASSQAGDEQFF,TGTGCCAGCAGCCAAGCGGGAGATGAGCAGTTCTTC
TRBJ2-1,-,TRBD2,TRBV30,CACSRAGGPHNEQFF,TGTGCCTGTTCCCGGGCGGGGGGGCCCCACAATGAGCAGTTCTTC
TRBJ2-1,-,TRBD2,TRBV5-1,CASRATSSEYNEQFF,TGCGCCAGCAGGGCGACTAGCTCAGAATACAATGAGCAGTTCTTC
TRBJ2-2,once,TRBD2,TRBV9,CASSNDPSGRGSGELFF,TGTGCCAGCAGCAATGATCCTAGCGGGAGGGGATCCGGGGAGCTGTTTTTT
TRBJ2-3,-,-,TRBV3-1/TRBV3-2,CASSQGDLHQYF,TGTGCCAGCAGCCAAGGAGATCTGCACCAGTATTTT
TRBJ1-2,-,TRBD1,TRBV5-1,CASSSTGWNGYTF,TGCGCCAGCAGCTCGACAGGGTGGAATGGCTACACCTTC
TRBJ1-5,-,-,TRBV5-1,CASSFSPEGNQPQHF,TGCGCCAGCAGCTTCTCCCCGGAGGGTAATCAGCCCCAGCATTTT
TRBJ1-1,-,TRBD1,TRBV10-2,CASSETGQAEAFF,TGCGCCAGCAGTGAGACCGGACAGGCTGAAGCTTTCTTT
TRBJ1-2,-,TRBD1,TRBV30,CAWAGDSHYGYTF,TGTGCCTGGGCCGGGGACAGCCACTATGGCTACACCTTC
TRBJ2-7,-,-,TRBV3-1/TRBV3-2,CASMPPGSHEQYF,TGTGCCAGCATGCCCCCGGGTTCCCACGAGCAGTACTTC
TRBJ1-2,-,-,TRBV3-1/TRBV3-2,CASSILGQTNGYTF,TGTGCCAGCAGCATTTTAGGACAAACAAATGGCTACACCTTC
TRBJ2-3,-,-,TRBV19,CASSIAGTADTQYF,TGTGCCAGTAGTATAGCGGGGACTGCAGATACGCAGTATTTT
TRBJ2-1,-,TRBD2,TRBV29-1,CSVQGLAEHYNEQFF,TGCAGCGTGCAGGGACTAGCGGAACATTACAATGAGCAGTTCTTC
TRBJ2-3,-,-,TRBV7-2,CASSSIPDTQYF,TGTGCCAGCAGCTCTATCCCAGATACGCAGTATTTT
TRBJ2-6,-,-,TRBV14,CASSLSPTGSLLTF,TGTGCCAGCAGCCTGTCGCCAACAGGGTCTCTCCTGACTTTC
TRBJ2-1,-,TRBD1,TRBV12-3/TRBV12-4,CASSNRDRQFF,TGTGCCAGCAGCAACCGGGACAGGCAGTTCTTC
TRBJ1-5,-,TRBD1,TRBV5-1,CASSLLGTADQPQHF,TGCGCCAGCAGCTTGCTCGGGACAGCTGATCAGCCCCAGCATTTT
TRBJ1-1,-,-,TRBV29-1,CSVGRGLSTEAFF,TGCAGCGTTGGAAGAGGGTTGAGCACTGAAGCTTTCTTT
TRBJ1-5,-,TRBD1,TRBV5-4,CASSIQGANQPQHF,TGTGCCAGCAGTATCCAGGGGGCGAATCAGCCCCAGCATTTT
TRBJ2-2,-,TRBD2,TRBV11-2,CASRAGAGELFF,TGTGCCAGCAGGGCGGGAGCCGGGGAGCTGTTTTTT
TRBJ1-3,few,-,TRBV6-5,CASREATSGNTIYF,TGTGCCAGCAGGGAGGCCACCTCTGGAAACACCATATATTTT
TRBJ1-4,-,-,TRBV5-1,CASSLGAGSPEKLFF,TGCGCCAGCAGCTTGGGTGCCGGGTCCCCTGAAAAACTGTTTTTT
TRBJ2-7,-,-,TRBV10-1,CASVEGGGQANEQYF,TGCGCCAGCGTCGAAGGGGGGGGCCAGGCCAACGAGCAGTACTTC
TRBJ1-4,-,-,TRBV5-6,CASSSGGTSLEKLFF,TGTGCCAGCAGTTCCGGCGGCACCTCCTTAGAAAAACTGTTTTTT
TRBJ2-3,few,TRBD2,TRBV6-5,CASSTPSGGPDTQYF,TGTGCCAGCAGTACCCCTAGCGGGGGGCCAGATACGCAGTATTTT
TRBJ2-2,-,TRBD2,TRBV5-1,CASSLDLAGAGELFF,TGCGCCAGCAGCTTGGATCTAGCGGGAGCCGGGGAGCTGTTTTTT
TRBJ2-1,-,TRBD1,TRBV6-4,CASSDGDRGQIF,TGTGCCAGCAGTGACGGGGACAGGGGGCAGATCTTC